This T cell receptor (beta chain) was retrieved from a study of T cell repertoires in cytomegalovirus infection. For the study at large: From public TCR beta signatures came an indication of both CMV infection and matching HLA type.

TCRdb reanalysed the reads using MiXCR and keeps one entry per CDR3 protein. The sample yields fewer than 700,000 distinct CDR3 sequences, 24% seen once. The CDR3 totals 17 residues. Germline loops: CDR1 MNHEY, CDR2 SVGEGT. The germline V and J ends were trimmed by 2 bases and 3 bases, with 16 bases remaining between them. As to this clonotype: Its specificity is not known.

Study-wide results and caveats: Dominating the ex vivo response were TCR beta clonotypes that were CMV-specific and HLA-C-restricted. There were carriers of CMV plus the relevant HLA, and cumulative public TCR beta family frequency identified them.

Sequenced: CD8+ T cells from PBMCs. The V and J genes are TRBV6-2 or TRBV6-3 and TRBJ2-2; maybe TRBD1 (5 bases). The sequence was collected from a human donor in good health (CMV status not recorded). Some clones in this sample may be carry-over from other donors' samples. CDR3 in DNA: TGTGCCAGCAGTTACAGCCCAGGGATTGGGGACACCGGGGAGCTGTTTTTT. This sequence encodes CASSYSPGIGDTGELFF.